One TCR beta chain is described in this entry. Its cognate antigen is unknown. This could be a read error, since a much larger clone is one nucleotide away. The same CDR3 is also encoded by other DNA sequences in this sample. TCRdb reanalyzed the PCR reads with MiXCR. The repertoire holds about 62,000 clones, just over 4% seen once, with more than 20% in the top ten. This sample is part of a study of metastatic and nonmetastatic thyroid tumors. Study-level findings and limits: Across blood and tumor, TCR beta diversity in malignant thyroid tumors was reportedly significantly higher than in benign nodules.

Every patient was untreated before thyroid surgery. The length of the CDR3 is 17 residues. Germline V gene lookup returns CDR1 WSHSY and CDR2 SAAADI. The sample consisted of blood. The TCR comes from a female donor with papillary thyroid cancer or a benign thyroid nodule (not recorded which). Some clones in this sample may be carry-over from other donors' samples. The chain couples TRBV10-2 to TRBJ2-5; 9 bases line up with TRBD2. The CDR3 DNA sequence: TGCGCCAGCAGTGACATGGCGGGAGGGCCGGGTCAAGAGACACAGTACTTC. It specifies CASSDMAGGPGQETQYF.